Listed below are T cell receptor beta chains from one sample, sequenced in a study of identical twins. TCRdb re-called the 5' RACE reads with MiXCR, one entry per CDR3 protein. The sample yields around 960,000 distinct CDR3 sequences, approximately 13% seen once. In addition, the sample was reused for a study of yellow fever vaccine responses in identical twins.

Sequencing was done on a sample of PBMCs. These receptor sequences come from a woman between 18 and 30 years old in good health. Both conserved end residues are part of each CDR3. The order of the fields is V gene, D gene, J gene, clone size, CDR3 DNA, CDR3 protein. A D gene is named only where the DNA matches it firmly. Expanded clones get a size class; other rows say once, few or many, or leave the size out.

V: TRBV20-1; D: TRBD1; J: TRBJ1-6; size: few; DNA: TGCAGTGCTAGAGAGGGACAGACAAATAATTCACCCCTCCACTTT; CDR3: CSAREGQTNNSPLHF
V: TRBV25-1; D: .; J: TRBJ1-4; size: few; DNA: TGTGCCAGCAGTGAAACACCGGAGTTGGGTAATGAAAAACTGTTTTTT; CDR3: CASSETPELGNEKLFF
V: TRBV2; D: TRBD1; J: TRBJ2-3; size: .; DNA: TGTGCCAGCAGTGAGGACAGGGGCGCGTATCAAGATACGCAGTATTTT; CDR3: CASSEDRGAYQDTQYF
V: TRBV11-2; D: TRBD1; J: TRBJ1-3; size: few; DNA: TGTGCCAGCAGCTTAAGGGGAAAGACAGGGGTGAACGGAAACACCATATATTTT; CDR3: CASSLRGKTGVNGNTIYF
V: TRBV12-3/TRBV12-4; D: .; J: TRBJ2-7; size: few; DNA: TGTGCCAGCACCCTGGGACTCACCTACGAGCAGTACTTC; CDR3: CASTLGLTYEQYF
V: TRBV19; D: TRBD1; J: TRBJ1-5; size: few; DNA: TGTGCCTCCGGGACAGCATATAGCAATCAGCCCCAGCATTTT; CDR3: CASGTAYSNQPQHF
V: TRBV4-1; D: .; J: TRBJ2-1; size: many; DNA: TGCGCCAGCAGCCAAAATAGTGAGCAGTTCTTC; CDR3: CASSQNSEQFF
V: TRBV5-1; D: .; J: TRBJ2-7; size: .; DNA: TGCGCCAGCAGCTTTGGTCTACCTGGCGAGCAGTACTTC; CDR3: CASSFGLPGEQYF
V: TRBV2; D: .; J: TRBJ2-5; size: few; DNA: TGTGCCAGCAAGGACAGACAAGAGACCCAGTACTTC; CDR3: CASKDRQETQYF
V: TRBV12-3/TRBV12-4; D: TRBD2; J: TRBJ2-1; size: many; DNA: TGTGCCAGTCGACTAGCGGGAGAAGGTGAGCAGTTCTTC; CDR3: CASRLAGEGEQFF
V: TRBV10-3; D: .; J: TRBJ2-3; size: many; DNA: TGTGCCACTCAGGTGGACACAGATACGCAGTATTTT; CDR3: CATQVDTDTQYF
V: TRBV4-2; D: TRBD2; J: TRBJ2-1; size: many; DNA: TGTGCCAGCAGCCAAGCGCTAGCGGGAAATGAGCAGTTCTTC; CDR3: CASSQALAGNEQFF
V: TRBV27; D: .; J: TRBJ2-1; size: .; DNA: TGTGCCACCAGGGGAGGGCTAGCGGAATTCTCCTACAATGAGCAGTTCTTC; CDR3: CATRGGLAEFSYNEQFF
V: TRBV19; D: .; J: TRBJ1-1; size: .; DNA: TGTGCCAGTGAAGCCGCAGGGGAAGCCACTGAAGCTTTCTTT; CDR3: CASEAAGEATEAFF
V: TRBV15; D: TRBD2; J: TRBJ2-3; size: .; DNA: TGTGCCTCGACCATTGGGGCGGGAGTCACAGATACGCAGTATTTT; CDR3: CASTIGAGVTDTQYF
V: TRBV5-1; D: .; J: TRBJ1-1; size: .; DNA: TGCGCCAGCAGCTTGGCACCGAGACCTAACACTGAAGCTTTCTTT; CDR3: CASSLAPRPNTEAFF
V: TRBV28; D: .; J: TRBJ2-7; size: .; DNA: TGTGCCAGCAGACCGACGAGGGGAACCTACGAGCAGTACTTC; CDR3: CASRPTRGTYEQYF
V: TRBV2; D: .; J: TRBJ1-3; size: .; DNA: TGTGCCAGCAGTGTGCAAGGTTCTGGAAACACCATATATTTT; CDR3: CASSVQGSGNTIYF
V: TRBV2; D: .; J: TRBJ1-5; size: many; DNA: TGTGCCAGCAGTGAAGAAGGGACCAGCAATCAGCCCCAGCATTTT; CDR3: CASSEEGTSNQPQHF
V: TRBV20-1; D: .; J: TRBJ1-1; size: .; DNA: TGCAGTGCGTTGTCTAACACTGAAGCTTTCTTT; CDR3: CSALSNTEAFF
V: TRBV3-1; D: .; J: TRBJ2-5; size: .; DNA: TGTGCCAGCAGCCCACTGGCGGCTAAAGAGACCCAGTACTTC; CDR3: CASSPLAAKETQYF
V: TRBV12-3/TRBV12-4; D: TRBD1; J: TRBJ1-5; size: .; DNA: TGTGCCAGCAGTTTTGGACAGGGGCAGAGCAATCAGCCCCAGCATTTT; CDR3: CASSFGQGQSNQPQHF